The 21 T cell receptor beta chains given below trace back to one sample, sequenced in a study of OX40 agonist ivuxolimab in advanced cancers. Clones were sequenced by immunoSEQ multiplex PCR, and TCRdb holds only the in-frame ones, with some missing. The sample has 82,000 or so clones, 80% to 95% seen once; the top ten hold approximately 1.2%. This specimen was CD4+ or CD8+ T cells sorted from blood, taken in a trial of the OX40 agonist ivuxolimab. All receptors come from an adult with an advanced solid tumor such as melanoma, head and neck, liver or kidney cancer.

This clone was recorded only once. CDR3 sequence (DNA): TGTGCCAGCAGTGTGGGTCTAGCTAATGAAAAACTGTTTTTT. Amino acid sequence: CASSVGLANEKLFF. The V and J genes are TRBV2 and TRBJ1-4; D remains unclear. Germline V gene sequence: CDR1 SNHLY, CDR2 FYNNEI. The CDR3 loop spans 14 amino acids. Deletions cut 4 bases from V and 3 bases from J, with 9 bases between.

J is TRBJ2-1 and V is TRBV10-3; TRBD2 aligns across 10 bases. Trimming at V came to 2 bases and at J to 8 bases, leaving 6 bases not matched to a gene. CDR3 length: 15 amino acids. CDR1 and CDR2 from the germline V gene are ENHRY and SYGVKD. The CDR3 nucleotides are TGTGCCATCAGTGAGCCTAGCGGGAGTACCGATGAGCAGTTCTTC. Translated, it gives CAISEPSGSTDEQFF.

This chain connects TRBV11-2 to TRBJ2-7; D tentatively fits TRBD1 or TRBD2 (6 bases each). Germline V gene sequence: CDR1 SGHAT, CDR2 FQNNGV. This CDR3 spans 14 amino acids. V was pared by 5 bases and J by 3 bases, with 14 bases between. The CDR3 region has the DNA TGTGCCAGCAGCCCAGGAGGGGGGCGCTACGAGCAGTACTTC. Translation gives CASSPGGGRYEQYF. Combining the CDR3 with reference TRBV11-2 and TRBJ2-7 gives the whole variable domain EAGVAQSPRYKIIEKRQSVAFWCNPISGHATLYWYQQILGQGPKLLIQFQNNGVVDDSQLPKDRFSAERLKGVDSTLKIQPAKLEDSAVYLCASSPGGGRYEQYFGPGTRLTVT.

The chain has TRBV7-2 and TRBJ2-7; no clear D gene. Germline CDR1 is SGHTA and CDR2 is FQGNSA. Trimming pared 2 bases from V and 2 bases from J, leaving 13 bases between. CDR3 length: 15 amino acids. The CDR3 spells CASSLSDAATYEQYF. DNA for the CDR3: TGTGCCAGCAGCTTAAGCGATGCGGCTACCTACGAGCAGTACTTC.

The chain has TRBV20-1 and TRBJ1-2, with D uncertain. V gave up 4 bases and J gave up 8 bases, with 11 bases separating them. Germline CDR1 and CDR2: DFQATT and SNEGSKA (reference sequence). The CDR3 totals 11 residues. This chain's CDR3 is CSAIPNSGYTF. The DNA of the CDR3 is TGCAGTGCTATCCCGAACAGCGGCTACACCTTC.

This clone was detected only once. The chain has TRBV4-1 and TRBJ2-5; D remains ambiguous. With 0 bases removed from V and 7 bases from J, the gap between germline ends came to 6 bases. CDR3 length equals 12 residues. CDR1 and CDR2 from the germline V gene are MGHRA and YSYEKL. In nucleotides, the CDR3 is TGCGCCAGCAGCCAAGATTCGGGGACCCAGTACTTC. The encoded protein is CASSQDSGTQYF.

This chain connects TRBV15 to TRBJ2-7, with TRBD1 matching over 11 bases. This CDR3 has 14 residues. J gave up 1 base and V 7 bases, and 3 bases lay outside the gene matches. The germline V gene encodes CDR1 LNHNV and CDR2 YYDKDF (reference sequence). The CDR3 region has the DNA TGTGCCACCACAGGGGACAGGGGGTCCTACGAGCAGTACTTC. Amino acids: CATTGDRGSYEQYF.

This rearrangement joins TRBV28 to TRBJ1-2; D is unclear. Germline loops: CDR1 MDHEN, CDR2 SYDVKM. The CDR3 has 10 residues. Trimming cost V 5 bases and J 8 bases, with 6 bases left between them. The CDR3 sequence: CASSESGYTF. CDR3 sequence (DNA): TGTGCCAGCAGTGAATCCGGCTACACCTTC.

The chain joins TRBV19 to TRBJ2-3; no clear D. From germline, CDR1 is LNHDA and CDR2 SQIVND (reference sequence). This CDR3 region has 15 residues. V shed 2 bases and J shed 0 bases, with 9 bases lying between them. DNA for the CDR3: TGTGCCAGTAGTATATCTGGGTTTAGCACAGATACGCAGTATTTT. It yields the protein CASSISGFSTDTQYF.

The J gene is TRBJ1-2, the V gene TRBV28, with 9 positions matching TRBD1. Germline loops: CDR1 MDHEN, CDR2 SYDVKM. J gave up 5 bases and V 4 bases, and 11 bases lay outside the gene matches. This CDR3 comprises 16 residues. The CDR3 region is CASSSPGQGVPYGYTF. In nucleotides, the CDR3 is TGTGCCAGCAGTTCTCCGGGACAGGGAGTCCCTTATGGCTACACCTTC.

The CDR3 DNA is TGCGCCAGCAGCTTGGGGGGACGAGAGAACACTGAAGCTTTCTTT. As protein: CASSLGGRENTEAFF. The rearrangement links TRBV5-1 to TRBJ1-1, with D perhaps matching TRBD1 (5 bases). The germline gives CDR1 SGHRS, CDR2 YFSETQ. V was pared by 0 bases and J by 1 base, with 10 bases between. This CDR3 is 15 amino acids long.

This clone was detected once. The V call is TRBV7-2, the J call TRBJ2-1, with 7 bases lining up with TRBD1. Germline lookup yields CDR1 SGHTA and CDR2 FQGNSA. The J segment lost 1 base and the V segment lost 11 bases, leaving 11 bases of the junction unmatched. This CDR3 is 15 amino acids long. As DNA, the CDR3 is TGTGCCTGCACCAGGGACAGTGGGTCCTACAATGAGCAGTTCTTC. It is translated as CACTRDSGSYNEQFF.

The chain recombines TRBV19 with TRBJ2-3, with 16 bases matching TRBD2. CDR3 length: 16 amino acids. Germline-derived CDR1 and CDR2 are LNHDA and SQIVND (reference sequence). V lost 5 bases to trimming and J lost 5 bases; unmatched junction nucleotides: 4. In nucleotides, the CDR3 is TGTGCCAGTAGTGCGGGACTAGCGGGAGGGCAAGATACGCAGTATTTT. It codes for CASSAGLAGGQDTQYF. The full variable domain, rest sourced from reference TRBV19 and TRBJ2-3, is DGGITQSPKYLFRKEGQNVTLSCEQNLNHDAMYWYRQDPGQGLRLIYYSQIVNDFQKGDIAEGYSVSREKKESFPLTVTSAQKNPTAFYLCASSAGLAGGQDTQYFGPGTRLTVL.

The DNA for the CDR3 is TGTGCCAGCAGTCCCTGGACAAAAGAGACCCAGTACTTC. Amino acids: CASSPWTKETQYF. V is TRBV27 and J is TRBJ2-5; D is perhaps TRBD1 (5 bases). This CDR3 is built from 13 residues. With 5 bases removed from V and 3 bases from J, the gap between germline ends came to 10 bases. Germline loops: CDR1 MNHEY, CDR2 SMNVEV (reference sequence).

This chain connects TRBV2 to TRBJ1-1; 9 bases align to TRBD1. Germline loops: CDR1 SNHLY, CDR2 FYNNEI. CDR3 length: 14 residues. The J segment lost 6 bases and the V segment lost 6 bases, leaving 8 bases of the junction unmatched. The CDR3 bases are TGTGCCAGCAGGGGACAGGGCGAGGTCTCTGAAGCTTTCTTT. Its protein is CASRGQGEVSEAFF.

The chain uses TRBV19 and TRBJ2-3, with D possibly being TRBD1 or TRBD2 (5 bases each). CDR3 length equals 15 residues. Germline V lookup: CDR1 LNHDA, CDR2 SQIVND (reference sequence). Trimming took 0 bases from V and 10 from J, leaving 17 bases between them. Written as DNA, the CDR3 is TGTGCCAGTAGTATAGACCCATCTGCAGGGACCCCGCAGTATTTT. It specifies CASSIDPSAGTPQYF.

The count of this clone is one. The chain combines TRBV2 with TRBJ2-2; D is unresolved. V gave up 4 bases and J gave up 0 bases, with 9 bases separating them. Germline assignment: CDR1 SNHLY and CDR2 FYNNEI. This CDR3 spans 15 amino acids. CDR3 bases: TGTGCCAGCAGTGTCGGCTTATCGAACACCGGGGAGCTGTTTTTT. Residues: CASSVGLSNTGELFF.

This clone occurred a few times. The chain joins TRBV5-6 to TRBJ2-7; D not resolved. This CDR3 contains 12 residues. In germline, CDR1 is SGHDT, CDR2 YYEEEE. The V and J ends lost 0 bases and 6 bases respectively, with 7 bases between them. CDR3 region: CASSLGHVEQYF. CDR3 sequence (DNA): TGTGCCAGCAGCTTGGGGCACGTCGAGCAGTACTTC.

The rearrangement joins TRBV10-3 to TRBJ1-5; D unclear. V lost 0 bases and J 5 bases, leaving 11 bases between the germline ends. Germline assignment: CDR1 ENHRY and CDR2 SYGVKD. The CDR3 covers 15 residues. The CDR3 DNA sequence: TGTGCCATCAGTGAGTCGACAAACGGCGATCAGCCCCAGCATTTT. This encodes CAISESTNGDQPQHF.

The chain is built from TRBV11-3 and TRBJ1-3; D is ambiguous. The CDR3 contains 12 residues. Looked up from germline, CDR1 is SGHNT and CDR2 is YENEEA. V was pared by 6 bases and J by 4 bases, with 7 bases between. The CDR3 DNA follows: TGTGCCAGCAGATCCGGCGGAAACACCATATATTTT. Its protein product is CASRSGGNTIYF.

The V gene is TRBV10-3, the J gene TRBJ1-1, with D hard to call. V dropped 10 bases and J dropped 3 bases, with 9 bases sitting between them. Germline loops: CDR1 ENHRY, CDR2 SYGVKD. The CDR3 is 11 amino acids. CDR3: CATQKDTEAFF. CDR3 bases: TGTGCCACCCAGAAGGACACTGAAGCTTTCTTT.